The clone carrying this T cell receptor (beta chain) was counted only a few times. This entry comes from a study of T-cell reconstitution after alpha-beta-depleted transplantation in children. The V gene's germline CDR1 is LGHDT and CDR2 YNNKEL (reference sequence). V shed 0 bases and J shed 4 bases, with 6 bases lying between them. This CDR3 comprises 13 residues. Unique molecular identifiers were used in preparing the TCRbeta library. Each CDR3 protein gets one entry after TCRdb re-called the PCR reads with MiXCR. The profile shows fewer than 400,000 distinct CDR3 sequences, 20% of them singletons. V usage is TRBV3-1 and J usage is TRBJ2-5, with D possibly matching TRBD1 (5 bases). Source: PBMCs from the stem cell graft donor, taken from the stem cell graft. The receptor comes from a human donor who donated a stem cell graft to a child with acute myeloid leukemia. The CDR3 DNA reads as TGTGCCAGCAGCCAAGAGGGGCCAGAGACCCAGTACTTC. As protein: CASSQEGPETQYF.